The TCR beta chain under discussion was sequenced for a study of Ad26.COV2.S vaccination and SARS-CoV-2 variants. Produced via immunoSEQ multiplex PCR; TCRdb's table is partial and in-frame only. The profile covers about 680,000 clones, with around 89% appearing a single time and around 1.4% taken by the ten largest. Treatment here: some 19 received Ad26.COV2.S at low or high dose, single or two shots; 5 received placebo; per-sample allocation not given. Sampling was performed 63 days after the first vaccine or placebo injection. This CDR3 contains 14 residues. After removal of 5 bases from V and 9 bases from J, the junction contained 11 bases not matched to a gene. Germline V gene lookup returns CDR1 SGHTA and CDR2 FQGNSA. A single count supports this clone.

The chain links TRBV7-2 to TRBJ2-7; TRBD1 agrees at 9 bases. This TCR was sampled from a person aged 18 to 59 who received the Ad26.COV2.S COVID-19 vaccine or a placebo. This specimen was peripheral blood, taken in a trial of Ad26.COV2.S vaccine versus placebo. For the CDR3, the DNA is TGTGCCAGCAGCCCATCGGGACAGGGCACGGTGCAGTACTTC. It encodes CASSPSGQGTVQYF.